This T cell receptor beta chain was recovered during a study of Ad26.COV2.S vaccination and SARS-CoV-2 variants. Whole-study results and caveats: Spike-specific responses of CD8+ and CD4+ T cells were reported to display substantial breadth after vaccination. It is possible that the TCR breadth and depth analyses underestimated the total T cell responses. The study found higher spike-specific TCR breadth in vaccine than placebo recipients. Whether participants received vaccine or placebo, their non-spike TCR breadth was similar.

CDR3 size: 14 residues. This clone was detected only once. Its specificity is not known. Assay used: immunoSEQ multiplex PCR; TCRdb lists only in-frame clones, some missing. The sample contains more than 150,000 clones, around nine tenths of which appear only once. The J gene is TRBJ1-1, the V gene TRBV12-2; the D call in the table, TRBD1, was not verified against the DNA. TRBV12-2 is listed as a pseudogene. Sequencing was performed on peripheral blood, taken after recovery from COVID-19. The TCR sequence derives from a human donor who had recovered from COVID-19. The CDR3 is CASRFRGMNTEAFF. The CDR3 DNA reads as TGTGCAAGTCGCTTCAGGGGCATGAACACTGAAGCTTTCTTT.